Listed here is a single T cell receptor (beta chain). The V end was cut by 1 base, the J end by 6 bases, with 15 bases between. Germline-derived CDR1 and CDR2 are SGHVS and FNYEAQ. This CDR3 contains 15 residues. Participant ages covered 18 to 89 years across 25 or so US areas. Recovered Cohort 3 donors showed two negative PCRs, clearance, or symptom resolution. The data belong to a study of blood T cell repertoires in COVID-19. Background on the study: Sample material is recorded as cDNA or gDNA derived from T cells, B-cell-depleted T cells, or PBMCs.

Repertoires were generated with immunoSEQ multiplex PCR, while TCRdb's copy carries only in-frame clones and drops some. The sample lists about 280,000 clones, approximately 81% occurring once. The sample was PBMCs or T cells enriched from blood (not recorded which). The TCR was taken from a woman in her forties or fifties who had recovered from COVID-19. The V call is TRBV7-6, the J call TRBJ1-2; weak D call: TRBD1 (5 bases). The CDR3 nucleotides are TGTGCCAGCAGCTTAGGTCAGGGCGGGGCCGATGGCTACACCTTC. This gives the protein CASSLGQGGADGYTF.